These 6 T cell receptor beta chains share one sample of origin, sequenced in a study of blood T cells in healthy people across ages. Through a sample-barcoded 5' primer and a J-beta primer mix, a second PCR was run for about 6 to 11 cycles. MiXCR, applied by TCRdb to the 5' RACE reads, yields one record per CDR3 protein. The sample consists of 1.4 million or so distinct CDR3 sequences, about 45% of them appearing once. The sample taken for sequencing was blood. The receptors stem from a young woman in good health.

This clonotype was counted once. The V and J genes are TRBV5-1 and TRBJ2-2; TRBD1 matches 9 bases. The CDR3 is 14 residues long. The ends lost 8 bases at V and 6 bases at J; junction bases unmatched: 8. CDR1 SGHRS and CDR2 YFSETQ come from the germline V gene. DNA for the CDR3: TGCGCCAGTACTGGGACAGGGAGTTCCGGGGAGCTGTTTTTT. Translated, it gives CASTGTGSSGELFF.

The CDR3 is CASSLSVAASYNEQYF. CDR3 nucleotides: TGTGCCAGCAGTTTATCGGTAGCGGCCTCCTACAATGAGCAGTACTTC. V is TRBV27 and J is TRBJ2-1, with D possibly being TRBD2 (6 bases). The assigned J gene may be wrong: the sequence end matches TRBJ2-7 better. Germline values: CDR1 MNHEY, CDR2 SMNVEV (reference sequence). The CDR3 length is 16 residues.

The chain carries TRBV20-1 and TRBJ2-1; weak D call: TRBD1 (6 bases). This CDR3 region has 17 residues. CDR1 DFQATT and CDR2 SNEGSKA come from the germline V gene (reference sequence). V shed 8 bases and J shed 0 bases, with 23 bases lying between them. This chain's CDR3 is CSLPPQGRPSSYNEQFF. The CDR3 DNA reads TGCAGTCTCCCCCCTCAGGGGCGACCGAGCTCCTACAATGAGCAGTTCTTC.

The chain employs TRBV20-1 and TRBJ1-5; 8 nucleotides agree with TRBD1. V shed 4 bases and J 8 bases; nucleotides not matched to a gene: 16. Germline V gene sequence: CDR1 DFQATT, CDR2 SNEGSKA (reference sequence). The CDR3 consists of 16 residues. The CDR3 is CSAKRGLDRDGKPQHF. In nucleotides, the CDR3 is TGCAGTGCTAAAAGGGGATTGGACAGGGATGGCAAGCCCCAGCATTTT.

The chain carries TRBV20-1 and TRBJ2-1; tentative D call: TRBD2 (5 bases). Trimming left V 3 bases short and J 5 bases short, with 8 bases between. This CDR3 is built from 12 residues. Germline V CDR1 and CDR2: DFQATT, SNEGSKA (reference sequence). The CDR3 region is CSASVLDNEQFF. CDR3 bases: TGCAGTGCTAGCGTACTAGACAATGAGCAGTTCTTC.

Note on this clonotype: The junction does not match germline at one end; this may be a read error. V gene TRBV11-2 combines with J gene TRBJ1-2; D is unresolved. Looked up from germline, CDR1 is SGHAT and CDR2 is FQNNGV. The CDR3 runs 15 residues. This chain's CDR3 is CASSLEGRTNYGYTF. CDR3 DNA: TGTGCAAGCAGCTTAGAAGGCAGGACTAACTATGGCTACACCTTC.